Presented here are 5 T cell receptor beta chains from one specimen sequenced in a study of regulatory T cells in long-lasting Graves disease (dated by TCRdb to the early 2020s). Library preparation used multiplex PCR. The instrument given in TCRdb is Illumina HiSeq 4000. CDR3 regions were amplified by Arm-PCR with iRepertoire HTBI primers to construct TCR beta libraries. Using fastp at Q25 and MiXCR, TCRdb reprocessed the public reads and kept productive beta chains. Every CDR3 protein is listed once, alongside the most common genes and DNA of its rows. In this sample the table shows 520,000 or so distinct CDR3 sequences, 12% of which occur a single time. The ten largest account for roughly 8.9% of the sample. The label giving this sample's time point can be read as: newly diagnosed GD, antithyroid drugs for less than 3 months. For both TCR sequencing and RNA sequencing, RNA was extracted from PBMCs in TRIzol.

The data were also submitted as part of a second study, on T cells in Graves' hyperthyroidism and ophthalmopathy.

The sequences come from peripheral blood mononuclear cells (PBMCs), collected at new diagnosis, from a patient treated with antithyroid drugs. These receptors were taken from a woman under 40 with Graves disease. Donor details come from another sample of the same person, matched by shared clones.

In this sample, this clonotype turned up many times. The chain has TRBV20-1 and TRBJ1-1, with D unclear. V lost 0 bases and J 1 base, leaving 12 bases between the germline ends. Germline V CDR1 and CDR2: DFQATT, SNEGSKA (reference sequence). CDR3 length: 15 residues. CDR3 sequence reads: CSARDLQAGNTEAFF. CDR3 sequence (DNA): TGCAGTGCTAGAGATCTTCAGGCGGGGAACACTGAAGCTTTCTTT.

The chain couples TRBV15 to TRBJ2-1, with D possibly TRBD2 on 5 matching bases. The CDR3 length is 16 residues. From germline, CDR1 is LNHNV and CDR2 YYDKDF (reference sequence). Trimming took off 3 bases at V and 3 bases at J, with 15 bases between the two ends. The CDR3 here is CATSREVFRLYNEQFF. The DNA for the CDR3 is TGTGCCACCAGCAGGGAGGTCTTCCGGCTCTACAATGAGCAGTTCTTC.

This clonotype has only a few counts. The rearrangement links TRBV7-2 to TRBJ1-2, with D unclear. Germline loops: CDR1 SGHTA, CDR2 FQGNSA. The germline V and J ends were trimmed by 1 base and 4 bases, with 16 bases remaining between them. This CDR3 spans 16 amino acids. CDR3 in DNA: TGTGCCAGCAGCTTAGGCCCCGAGGGCTGTTTCTATGGCTACACCTTC. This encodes CASSLGPEGCFYGYTF.

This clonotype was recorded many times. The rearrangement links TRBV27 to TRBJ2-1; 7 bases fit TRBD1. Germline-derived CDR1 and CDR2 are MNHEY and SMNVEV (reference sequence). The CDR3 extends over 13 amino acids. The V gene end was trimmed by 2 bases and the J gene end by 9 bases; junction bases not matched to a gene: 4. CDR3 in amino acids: CASSLPQGSEQFF. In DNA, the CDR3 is TGTGCCAGCAGTTTACCACAGGGGAGTGAGCAGTTCTTC.

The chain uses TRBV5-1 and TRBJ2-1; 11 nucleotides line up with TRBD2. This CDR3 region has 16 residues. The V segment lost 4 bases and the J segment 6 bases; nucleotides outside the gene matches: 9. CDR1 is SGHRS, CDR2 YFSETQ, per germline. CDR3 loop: CASSREVAGGRNEQFF. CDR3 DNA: TGCGCCAGCAGCCGGGAAGTAGCGGGAGGGCGCAATGAGCAGTTCTTC.